These 12 T cell receptor beta chains originate from one sample sequenced in a study of siplizumab effects on memory and regulatory T cells. Here immunoSEQ multiplex PCR was the method, and the copy in TCRdb shows in-frame clones only, minus some. The sample lists some 110,000 clones; approximately 94% were seen once. Sequenced sample: non-Treg CD4+ T cells sorted from blood. These receptors all stem from a human donor in good health.

V is TRBV28 and J is TRBJ1-6; TRBD1 is a possible D gene (5 bases). The CDR3 contains 17 residues. The V gene's germline CDR1 is MDHEN and CDR2 SYDVKM. V dropped 0 bases and J dropped 8 bases, with 17 bases sitting between them. CDR3 sequence (DNA): TGTGCCAGCAGTTTATGGGGCAGGGCGGCTTCCGATTCACCCCTCCACTTT. Its protein is CASSLWGRAASDSPLHF.

The rearrangement uses TRBV5-1 and TRBJ2-7; D remains unclear. This CDR3 region has 15 residues. Germline V CDR1 and CDR2: SGHRS, YFSETQ. The V gene lost 0 bases and the J gene lost 0 bases, with 10 bases spanning the gap. CDR3 region: CASSLEWGSSYEQYF. Here the CDR3 DNA reads TGCGCCAGCAGCTTGGAGTGGGGTAGCTCCTACGAGCAGTACTTC.

In its sample, this clone was seen once. The rearrangement uses TRBV9 and TRBJ2-3; D uncertain. Trimming stripped 3 bases from V and 0 bases from J, with 17 bases between. The germline CDR1 and CDR2 sequences are SGDLS and YYNGEE. The CDR3 runs to 17 residues. The CDR3 sequence: CASSADARVSSTDTQYF. CDR3 bases: TGTGCCAGCAGCGCGGATGCAAGGGTTTCGAGCACAGATACGCAGTATTTT. The entire variable domain, with the rest obtained from reference TRBV9 and TRBJ2-3, is as follows: DSGVTQTPKHLITATGQRVTLRCSPRSGDLSVYWYQQSLDQGLQFLIQYYNGEERAKGNILERFSAQQFPDLHSELNLSSLELGDSALYFCASSADARVSSTDTQYFGPGTRLTVL.

This chain joins TRBV2 and TRBJ2-2, with D possibly being TRBD1 (6 bases). This CDR3 region has 16 residues. V gave up 6 bases and J gave up 0 bases, with 14 bases separating them. Germline-derived CDR1 and CDR2 are SNHLY and FYNNEI. This chain's CDR3 is CASSDPTGANTGELFF. Written as DNA, the CDR3 is TGTGCCAGCAGCGATCCGACAGGAGCGAACACCGGGGAGCTGTTTTTT.

The V call is TRBV7-8, the J call TRBJ1-3, with 7 bases identical to TRBD1. After removal of 4 bases from V and 2 bases from J, the junction contained 8 bases not matched to a gene. This CDR3 contains 16 residues. In germline, CDR1 is SGHVS, CDR2 FQNEAQ. CDR3 sequence reads: CASSSDRVGAGNTIYF. CDR3 sequence (DNA): TGTGCCAGCAGCTCCGACAGGGTCGGGGCTGGAAACACCATATATTTT.

The CDR3 DNA reads as TGTGCCAGCAGCTTGCAGGGGGCGACGCAGACCCAGTACTTC. It encodes CASSLQGATQTQYF. This sequence joins TRBV5-4 and TRBJ2-5, with 8 positions matching TRBD1. The germline gives CDR1 SGHNT, CDR2 YYREEE (reference sequence). V lost 1 base and J lost 6; bases outside the gene matches: 5. This CDR3 is built from 14 residues.

The rearrangement joins TRBV7-2 to TRBJ2-4; a possible D gene is TRBD2 (7 bases). The germline CDR1 and CDR2 sequences are SGHTA and FQGNSA. The V end lost 5 bases, the J end lost 9 bases, and 17 bases lay between the germline ends. This CDR3 is built from 14 residues. CDR3 amino acids: CASSPKLGGGIQYF. The DNA of the CDR3 is TGTGCCAGCAGCCCCAAACTAGGGGGGGGCATTCAGTACTTC.

The gene calls are TRBV5-1 and TRBJ2-1; weak D call: TRBD2 (6 bases). CDR3 size: 16 residues. The germline V and J ends were trimmed by 2 bases and 4 bases, with 16 bases remaining between them. Germline-derived CDR1 and CDR2 are SGHRS and YFSETQ. CDR3 bases: TGCGCCAGCAGCTTAAATCTAAAAAGCGGGTACAATGAGCAGTTCTTC. Amino acids: CASSLNLKSGYNEQFF.

The V and J genes are TRBV5-1 and TRBJ1-1, with 9 bases fitting TRBD1. The CDR3 extends over 17 amino acids. Trimming removed 3 bases from V and 0 bases from J; junction bases left unmatched: 9. CDR1 is SGHRS and CDR2 is YFSETQ in the germline V gene. The CDR3: CASSSGGTGLLNTEAFF. The CDR3 bases are TGCGCCAGCAGCTCCGGGGGGACAGGGCTTCTGAACACTGAAGCTTTCTTT.

The chain is built from TRBV4-1 and TRBJ2-5, with 10 positions matching TRBD2. Germline trimming cut 4 bases from V and 5 bases from J; bases unmatched to any gene: 10. The germline V gene has CDR1 MGHRA and CDR2 YSYEKL. CDR3 length: 16 amino acids. The CDR3 protein is CASSLGTSAQGETQYF. The CDR3 bases are TGCGCCAGCAGCCTCGGGACTAGCGCTCAGGGGGAGACCCAGTACTTC.

The gene calls are TRBV4-1 and TRBJ2-3, with TRBD2 matching 10 bases. CDR1 is MGHRA, CDR2 YSYEKL, per germline. This CDR3 spans 16 amino acids. The V segment lost 4 bases and the J segment 4 bases; nucleotides outside the gene matches: 8. The CDR3, as DNA: TGCGCCAGCAGCCCTTTAGCGGGAGGAGGGGCAGATACGCAGTATTTT. Its translation: CASSPLAGGGADTQYF.

The chain couples TRBV25-1 to TRBJ2-7; 7 bases are a match to TRBD1. The CDR3 is 16 residues long. Per the germline V gene, CDR1 is MGHDK and CDR2 is SYGVNS. The V segment lost 4 bases and the J segment 0 bases; nucleotides outside the gene matches: 9. CDR3 residues: CASSAGTAGSSYEQYF. The CDR3 DNA reads TGTGCCAGCAGTGCCGGGACAGCCGGAAGCTCCTACGAGCAGTACTTC.